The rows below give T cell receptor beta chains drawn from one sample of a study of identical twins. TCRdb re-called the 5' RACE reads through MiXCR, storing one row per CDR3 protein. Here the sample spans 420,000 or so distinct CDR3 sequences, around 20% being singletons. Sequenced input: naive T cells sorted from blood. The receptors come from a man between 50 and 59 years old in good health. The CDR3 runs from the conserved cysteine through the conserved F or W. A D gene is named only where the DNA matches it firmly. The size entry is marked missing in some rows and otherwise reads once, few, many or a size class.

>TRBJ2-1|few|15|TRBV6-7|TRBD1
TGTGCCAGCAGTTACCCGGGACAGGGGATCCATGAGCAGTTCTTC
CASSYPGQGIHEQFF
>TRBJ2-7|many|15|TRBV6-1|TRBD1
TGTGCCAGCAGTAGAGCCGGGACAGGGGGGTACGAGCAGTACTTC
CASSRAGTGGYEQYF
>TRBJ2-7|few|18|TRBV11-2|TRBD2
TGTGCCAGCAGCTCACAGTGGGCTAGCGGGAGACTCTCCTACGAGCAGTACTTC
CASSSQWASGRLSYEQYF
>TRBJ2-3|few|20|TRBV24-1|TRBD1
TGTGCCACCAGTGATTTGGGGACAGGGAACCCCTGGGCTAGCACAGATACGCAGTATTTT
CATSDLGTGNPWASTDTQYF
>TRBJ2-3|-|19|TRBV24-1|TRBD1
TGTGCCACCAGTGACCCTCGGGACAGGGGGCTGTATGGGACAGATACGCAGTATTTT
CATSDPRDRGLYGTDTQYF
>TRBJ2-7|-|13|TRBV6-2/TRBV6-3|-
TGTGCCAGCAGTTCCTTAGACAGTCAACAGCAGTACTTC
CASSSLDSQQQYF
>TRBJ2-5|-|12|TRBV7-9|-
TGTGCCAGCAGTAGAGGGGAAGAGACCCAGTACTTC
CASSRGEETQYF
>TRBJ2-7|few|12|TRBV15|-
TGTGCCACCAGCAGAGATCCCCGTACGCAGTACTTC
CATSRDPRTQYF
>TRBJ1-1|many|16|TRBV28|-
TGTGCCAGCAGTTTTGGGGTGTGGGGTTCGAACACTGAAGCTTTCTTT
CASSFGVWGSNTEAFF
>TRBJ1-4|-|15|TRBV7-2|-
TGTGCCAGCAGCCCCCAGGGGCAGGGGAATGAAAAACTGTTTTTT
CASSPQGQGNEKLFF
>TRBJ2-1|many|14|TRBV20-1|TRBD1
TGCAGTGCTAGGTCGCAGGGGGCCTACAATGAGCAGTTCTTC
CSARSQGAYNEQFF
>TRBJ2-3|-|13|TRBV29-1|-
TGCAGCGTTGGGATCAGGGGCACAGATACGCAGTATTTT
CSVGIRGTDTQYF
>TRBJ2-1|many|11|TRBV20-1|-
TGCAGTGCTAGGTTCGACAATGAGCAGTTCTTC
CSARFDNEQFF
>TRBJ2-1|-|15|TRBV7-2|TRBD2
TGTGCCAGCAGCTTAGTAGCGGGGGTTGGGAATGAGCAGTTCTTC
CASSLVAGVGNEQFF
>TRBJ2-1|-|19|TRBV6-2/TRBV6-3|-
TGTGCCAGCAGTTACCTTCGGACAGCGCTCGTCTTAAGAGGCAATGAGCAGTTCTTC
CASSYLRTALVLRGNEQFF
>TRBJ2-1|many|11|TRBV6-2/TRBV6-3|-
TGTGCCAGCGTGAGCAGGGACGAGCAGTTCTTC
CASVSRDEQFF
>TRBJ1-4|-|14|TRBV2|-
TGTGCCAGCACAATCACGGCGCAAAATGAAAAACTGTTTTTT
CASTITAQNEKLFF
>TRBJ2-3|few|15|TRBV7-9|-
TGTGCCAGCAGCTCGAGTGTACCAGAAACAGATACGCAGTATTTT
CASSSSVPETDTQYF
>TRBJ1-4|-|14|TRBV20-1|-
TGCAGTGCCCGTAACGCCGCAACTAATGAAAAACTGTTTTTT
CSARNAATNEKLFF
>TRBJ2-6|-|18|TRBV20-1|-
TGCAGTGCTAGAGCCCGCGGCAGGGGCTACTCTGGGGCCAACGTCCTGACTTTC
CSARARGRGYSGANVLTF
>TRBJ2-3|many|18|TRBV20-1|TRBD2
TGCAGTGCTAGGGATTTACTAGCGGGAGCGACGTTTCCAGATACGCAGTATTTT
CSARDLLAGATFPDTQYF
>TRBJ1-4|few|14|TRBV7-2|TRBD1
TGTGCCAGCTGCTCCGGGACAGGGAATGAAAAACTGTTTTTT
CASCSGTGNEKLFF
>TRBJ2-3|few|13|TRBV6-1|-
TGTGCCAGCAGGGGAGGACGGACAGATACGCAGTATTTT
CASRGGRTDTQYF
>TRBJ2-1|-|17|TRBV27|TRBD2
TGTGCCAGCAGTAAAGGACTAGCGGGAGGGCCGGCCAATGAGCAGTTCTTC
CASSKGLAGGPANEQFF
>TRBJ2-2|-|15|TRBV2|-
TGTGCCAGCACTCTGGGGGGACAGAACACCGGGGAGCTGTTTTTT
CASTLGGQNTGELFF
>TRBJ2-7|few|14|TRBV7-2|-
TGTGCCAGCAGCTTAAGGCGAGAAAACTACGAGCAGTACTTC
CASSLRRENYEQYF
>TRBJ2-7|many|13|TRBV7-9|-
TGTGCCAGCAGCTTGCACGGAACCTACGAGCAGTACTTC
CASSLHGTYEQYF
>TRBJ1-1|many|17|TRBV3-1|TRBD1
TGTGCCAGCAGCCGCAGTGCAGGGGGCGACTTGGTTCCCGAAGCTTTCTTT
CASSRSAGGDLVPEAFF
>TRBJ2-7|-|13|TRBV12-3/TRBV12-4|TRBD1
TGTGCCAGCGGGACAGGGGCCAGTGGCGAGCAGTACTTC
CASGTGASGEQYF
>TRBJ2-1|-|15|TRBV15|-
TGTGCCACCAGCAGAGTTGCGGGGTCCTACAATGAGCAGTTCTTC
CATSRVAGSYNEQFF
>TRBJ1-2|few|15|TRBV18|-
TGTGCCAGCTCACCTTACTTGGGGCGCGACTATGGCTACACCTTC
CASSPYLGRDYGYTF
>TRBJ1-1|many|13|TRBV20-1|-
TGCAGTGCTAGTCGACAGATCAACACTGAAGCTTTCTTT
CSASRQINTEAFF
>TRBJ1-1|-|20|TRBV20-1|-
TGCAGTGCTAGAGCCCTACTACCTTCAGGGGCCCGTCCAATGAACACTGAAGCTTTCTTT
CSARALLPSGARPMNTEAFF
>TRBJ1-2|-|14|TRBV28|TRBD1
TGTGCCAGCAGTATCAGGACAGGGAACTATGGCTACACCTTC
CASSIRTGNYGYTF
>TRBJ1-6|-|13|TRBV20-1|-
TGCAGTGCTACAGGGGCGAATAATTCACCCCTCCACTTT
CSATGANNSPLHF
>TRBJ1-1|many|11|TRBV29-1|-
TGCAGCGTTGACGGAGACACTGAAGCTTTCTTT
CSVDGDTEAFF
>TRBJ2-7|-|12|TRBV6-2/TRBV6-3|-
TGTGCCAGCAGTTACGTTGGCTACGAGCAGTACTTC
CASSYVGYEQYF
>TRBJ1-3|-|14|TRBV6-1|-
TGTGCCAGCAGCGAGGGGGTTCCCGGAAACACCATATATTTT
CASSEGVPGNTIYF